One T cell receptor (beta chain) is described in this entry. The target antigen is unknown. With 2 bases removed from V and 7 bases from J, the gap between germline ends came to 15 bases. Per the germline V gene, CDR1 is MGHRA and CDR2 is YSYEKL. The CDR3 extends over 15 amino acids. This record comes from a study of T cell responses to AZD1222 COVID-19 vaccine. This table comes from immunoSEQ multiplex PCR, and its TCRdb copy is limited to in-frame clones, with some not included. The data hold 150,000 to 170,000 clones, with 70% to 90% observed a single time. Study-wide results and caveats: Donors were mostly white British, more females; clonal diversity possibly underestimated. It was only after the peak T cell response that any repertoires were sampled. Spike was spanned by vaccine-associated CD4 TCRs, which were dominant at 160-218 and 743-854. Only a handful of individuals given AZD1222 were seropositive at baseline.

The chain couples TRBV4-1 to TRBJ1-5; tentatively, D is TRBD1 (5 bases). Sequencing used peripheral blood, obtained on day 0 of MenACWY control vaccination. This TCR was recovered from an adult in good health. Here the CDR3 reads CASSQNPRGHQPQHF. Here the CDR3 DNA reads TGCGCCAGCAGCCAAAACCCTAGGGGCCACCAGCCCCAGCATTTT.